A single T cell receptor (beta chain) is shown here with its context. Allocation to cohorts depended on clinical history reported by the participants. Recovered status in Cohort 3 required two negative PCRs, clearance, or symptom resolution. Method: immunoSEQ multiplex PCR; TCRdb's copy keeps in-frame clones and lacks some. The data contain about 330,000 clones, around 87% of them seen just once; the ten biggest clones take up approximately 5%. This specimen belongs to a study of blood T cell repertoires in COVID-19. About the study: The cDNA or gDNA used as material had been derived from T cells, B-cell-depleted T cells, or PBMCs.

Germline assignment: CDR1 MNHEY and CDR2 SMNVEV (reference sequence). This CDR3 spans 16 amino acids. V shed 5 bases and J shed 0 bases, with 17 bases lying between them. What was sequenced was PBMCs or T cells enriched from blood (not recorded which). The rearrangement links TRBV27 to TRBJ2-7, with D tentatively TRBD1 (6 bases). This sequence originates from a woman aged 30 to 39 who had recovered from COVID-19. In DNA form, the CDR3 reads TGTGCCAGCAGTCACCAGGGGACACGAAGCTCCTACGAGCAGTACTTC. This sequence encodes CASSHQGTRSSYEQYF.